Listed here are 23 T cell receptor beta chains from one sample, sequenced in a study of blood T cell repertoires in COVID-19. The protocol was immunoSEQ multiplex PCR, while the TCRdb copy is restricted to in-frame clones and leaves out a portion. The table shows more than 200,000 clones, with over 70% occurring only once. The specimen sequenced was peripheral blood. The receptors shown here come from an elderly woman with acute or convalescent COVID-19.

This sequence joins TRBV11-2 and TRBJ2-1; D might be TRBD2 (7 bases). V shed 5 bases and J shed 7 bases, with 18 bases lying between them. This CDR3 contains 15 residues. Germline assignment: CDR1 SGHAT and CDR2 FQNNGV. The CDR3 sequence is CASSLRGGELNEQFF. CDR3 DNA sequence: TGTGCCAGCAGCCTAAGGGGGGGAGAATTGAATGAGCAGTTCTTC.

The chain is built from TRBV3-1 (or the pseudogene TRBV3-2) and TRBJ1-6, with TRBD1 matching 9 bases. The J segment lost 10 bases and the V segment lost 2 bases, leaving 3 bases of the junction unmatched. Germline CDR1 reads LGHDT; CDR2 reads YNNKEL (reference sequence). The CDR3 covers 14 residues. The CDR3 here is CASSQRDRESPLHF. CDR3 coding DNA: TGTGCCAGCAGCCAACGGGACAGGGAATCACCCCTCCACTTT.

The gene calls are TRBV6-5 and TRBJ1-1; D call uncertain. The V end lost 6 bases, the J end lost 1 base, and 12 bases lay between the germline ends. In germline, CDR1 is MNHEY, CDR2 SVGAGI. The CDR3 runs to 14 residues. CDR3 sequence (DNA): TGTGCCAGCAGCCCCGAGACACCGAACACTGAAGCTTTCTTT. This sequence encodes CASSPETPNTEAFF.

The rearrangement links TRBV6-5 to TRBJ1-3; D gene ambiguous. From germline, CDR1 is MNHEY and CDR2 SVGAGI. Trimming pared 3 bases from V and 0 bases from J, leaving 9 bases between. The CDR3 has 15 residues. The CDR3 coding sequence is TGTGCCAGCAGTTATCGCAGATCCTCTGGAAACACCATATATTTT. This sequence encodes CASSYRRSSGNTIYF.

The genes are TRBV7-2 and TRBJ1-1; 8 positions match TRBD1. Germline CDR1 SGHTA, CDR2 FQGNSA. The CDR3 extends over 18 amino acids. V lost 1 base to trimming and J lost 0 bases; unmatched junction nucleotides: 10. As DNA, the CDR3 is TGTGCCAGCAGCTTAGAGTACAGGGGGTGGGAAGTGAACACTGAAGCTTTCTTT. Translation: CASSLEYRGWEVNTEAFF.

This rearrangement joins TRBV15 to TRBJ1-6, with a weak D call TRBD1 (5 bases). There are 14 residues in the CDR3. CDR1 and CDR2 from the germline V gene are LNHNV and YYDKDF (reference sequence). Trimming stripped 5 bases from V and 9 bases from J, with 14 bases between. CDR3 sequence: CATSLGGATSPLHF. The CDR3 bases are TGTGCCACCAGCCTCGGCGGGGCCACTTCACCCCTCCACTTT.

The sample holds one count of this clone. The chain links TRBV23-1 to TRBJ1-1; the match to TRBD1 covers 9 bases. TRBV23-1 is an ORF, and what it does is uncertain. CDR3 length: 16 amino acids. Trimming removed 0 bases from V and 7 bases from J; junction bases left unmatched: 9. The DNA for the CDR3 is TGCGCCAGCAGTCAATCGGCGGGACAGGGTATCATTGAAGCTTTCTTT. Its translation is CASSQSAGQGIIEAFF.

The chain joins TRBV5-1 to TRBJ2-1; 9 bases are a match to TRBD2. V shed 2 bases and J 5 bases; nucleotides not matched to a gene: 5. This CDR3 comprises 15 residues. Looked up from germline, CDR1 is SGHRS and CDR2 is YFSETQ. The CDR3 loop is CASSLTSGLNNEQFF. The DNA of the CDR3 is TGCGCCAGCAGCTTAACTAGCGGGCTAAACAATGAGCAGTTCTTC.

This sequence joins TRBV6-5 and TRBJ1-4; perhaps TRBD1 as D (6 bases). The V and J ends lost 6 bases and 8 bases respectively, with 16 bases between them. CDR1 and CDR2 from the germline V gene are MNHEY and SVGAGI. The CDR3 contains 14 residues. The CDR3 nucleotides are TGTGCCAGCAGACTACACACGGGGGGCGAAAAACTGTTTTTT. Amino acid sequence: CASRLHTGGEKLFF.

This chain links TRBV15 with TRBJ2-5; D remains ambiguous. The length of the CDR3 is 15 residues. V dropped 0 bases and J dropped 5 bases, with 13 bases sitting between them. Germline V gene data show CDR1 as LNHNV and CDR2 as YYDKDF (reference sequence). CDR3 sequence (DNA): TGTGCCACCAGCAGAGATTTTTCGACACAGGAGACCCAGTACTTC. Protein: CATSRDFSTQETQYF.

The V call is TRBV5-1, the J call TRBJ1-1; D not resolved. From germline, CDR1 is SGHRS and CDR2 YFSETQ. The ends were cut back, 4 bases at V and 1 base at J, with 8 bases in the middle. This CDR3 is 13 amino acids long. CDR3 protein: CASSRVENTEAFF. CDR3 nucleotide sequence: TGCGCCAGCAGCCGGGTGGAGAACACTGAAGCTTTCTTT. Drawing the rest from reference TRBV5-1 and TRBJ1-1, the complete variable domain is KAGVTQTPRYLIKTRGQQVTLSCSPISGHRSVSWYQQTPGQGLQFLFEYFSETQRNKGNFPGRFSGRQFSNSRSEMNVSTLELGDSALYLCASSRVENTEAFFGQGTRLTVV.

This clone was observed a few times. This chain joins TRBV4-1 and TRBJ2-5; TRBD2 might be the D (6 bases). The V and J ends lost 3 bases and 4 bases respectively, with 18 bases between them. The CDR3 has 16 amino acids. Per the germline V gene, CDR1 is MGHRA and CDR2 is YSYEKL. The CDR3 DNA sequence: TGCGCCAGCAGCCAGAACCACGGGAGTCTGGGAGAGACCCAGTACTTC. Translation: CASSQNHGSLGETQYF.

The chain uses TRBV9 and TRBJ2-3; maybe TRBD2 (6 bases). Trimming removed 4 bases from V and 5 bases from J, with 20 bases in between. This CDR3 spans 16 amino acids. Germline V gene sequence: CDR1 SGDLS, CDR2 YYNGEE. This CDR3 reads CASSPTGSGVGDTQYF. DNA of the CDR3: TGTGCCAGCAGCCCCACCGGTAGCGGTGTAGGAGATACGCAGTATTTT.

The V call is TRBV5-5, the J call TRBJ2-3; a possible D gene is TRBD2 (6 bases). The germline V and J ends were trimmed by 6 bases and 3 bases, with 20 bases remaining between them. Germline lookup yields CDR1 SGHKS and CDR2 YYEKEE (reference sequence). The CDR3 extends over 16 amino acids. Written as DNA, the CDR3 is TGTGCCAGCATCCAGGAGGCAGGGAGGAGGACAGATACGCAGTATTTT. Residues: CASIQEAGRRTDTQYF.

This clone has a single count. The chain employs TRBV7-2 and TRBJ2-7; 13 nucleotides agree with TRBD2. Unmatched junction bases numbered 11, after V lost 5 bases and J lost 7 bases. From germline, CDR1 is SGHTA and CDR2 FQGNSA. The length of the CDR3 is 16 residues. The CDR3: CASSLSGTSGILEQYF. The DNA of the CDR3 is TGTGCCAGCAGCCTCTCCGGGACTAGCGGGATTTTGGAGCAGTACTTC.

The chain is built from TRBV7-2 and TRBJ1-6; TRBD1 is a possible D gene (5 bases). V lost 3 bases, J lost 9 bases, and 27 bases lay in between. The CDR3 is 19 amino acids. Looked up from germline, CDR1 is SGHTA and CDR2 is FQGNSA. In nucleotides, the CDR3 is TGTGCCAGCAGCTTTTACGTTACTCAATCGCGGGGGAACGGTTCACCCCTCCACTTT. Translated: CASSFYVTQSRGNGSPLHF.

The gene calls are TRBV7-8 and TRBJ1-5; 7 bases fit TRBD1. The germline gives CDR1 SGHVS, CDR2 FQNEAQ. The V and J ends lost 4 bases and 3 bases, in that order; junction bases with no gene match: 6. This CDR3 spans 15 amino acids. The CDR3 here is CASSSRQGNNQPQHF. For the CDR3, the DNA is TGTGCCAGCAGCTCAAGACAGGGAAACAATCAGCCCCAGCATTTT.

The rearrangement uses TRBV6-1 and TRBJ1-1; tentative D call: TRBD1 (6 bases). This CDR3 region has 16 residues. Germline CDR1 and CDR2: MNHNS and SASEGT. The V and J ends lost 1 base and 11 bases respectively, with 23 bases between them. The CDR3 bases are TGTGCCAGCAGTGAAGTGGGAATATCCGGGGGGCAATGGGCTTTCTTT. Amino acid sequence: CASSEVGISGGQWAFF.

The V call is TRBV20-1, the J call TRBJ1-2; D remains unclear. The CDR3 spans 11 residues. The germline CDR1 and CDR2 sequences are DFQATT and SNEGSKA (reference sequence). Deletions cut 6 bases from V and 4 bases from J, with 9 bases between. CDR3 in amino acids: CSAGEVYGYTF. The CDR3 DNA follows: TGCAGTGCCGGGGAGGTCTATGGCTACACCTTC.

The rearrangement joins TRBV3-1 (or the pseudogene TRBV3-2) to TRBJ1-2, with D perhaps matching TRBD1 (5 bases). The germline gives CDR1 LGHDT, CDR2 YNNKEL (reference sequence). This CDR3 has 12 amino acids. Trimming took off 2 bases at V and 7 bases at J, with 8 bases between the two ends. The CDR3 DNA reads as TGTGCCAGCAGCCAACCTAGGGGTGGCTACACCTTC. Its translation: CASSQPRGGYTF.

The chain joins TRBV5-1 to TRBJ2-1; 13 nucleotides agree with TRBD2. The V gene end was trimmed by 4 bases and the J gene end by 8 bases; junction bases not matched to a gene: 12. The germline V gene encodes CDR1 SGHRS and CDR2 YFSETQ. The CDR3 consists of 17 residues. CDR3: CASSTRLAGGPLDEQFF. The CDR3 DNA reads TGCGCCAGCAGCACGAGACTAGCGGGGGGCCCTCTTGATGAGCAGTTCTTC.

V is TRBV6-2 or TRBV6-3 and J is TRBJ1-1; D is ambiguous. The ends were cut back, 0 bases at V and 0 bases at J, with 11 bases in the middle. The V gene's germline CDR1 is MNHEY and CDR2 SVGEGT. This CDR3 comprises 16 residues. The CDR3 loop reads CASSYSPGLLNTEAFF. CDR3 coding DNA: TGTGCCAGCAGTTACTCCCCAGGCCTCCTGAACACTGAAGCTTTCTTT.

CDR3 amino acids: CASSQEGQGRSPLHF. In DNA form, the CDR3 reads TGCGCCAGCAGCCAAGAGGGTCAGGGGAGATCACCCCTCCACTTT. V usage is TRBV4-1 and J usage is TRBJ1-6, with D possibly being TRBD1 (6 bases). CDR1 MGHRA and CDR2 YSYEKL come from the germline V gene. The V gene lost 0 bases and the J gene lost 10 bases, with 13 bases spanning the gap. The CDR3 has 15 residues.